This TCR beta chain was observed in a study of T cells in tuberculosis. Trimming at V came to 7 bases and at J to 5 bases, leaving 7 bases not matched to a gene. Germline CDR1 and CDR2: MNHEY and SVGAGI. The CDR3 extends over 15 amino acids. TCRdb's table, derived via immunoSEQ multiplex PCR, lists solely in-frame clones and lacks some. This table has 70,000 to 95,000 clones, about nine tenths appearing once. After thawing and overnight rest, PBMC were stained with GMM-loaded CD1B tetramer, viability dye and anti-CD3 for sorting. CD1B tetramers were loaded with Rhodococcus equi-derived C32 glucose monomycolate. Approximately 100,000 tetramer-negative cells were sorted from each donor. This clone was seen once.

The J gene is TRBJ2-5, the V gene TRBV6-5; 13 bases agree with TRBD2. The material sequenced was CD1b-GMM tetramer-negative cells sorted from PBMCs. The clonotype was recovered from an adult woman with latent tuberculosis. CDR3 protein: CASTRTSGGFETQYF. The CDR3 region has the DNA TGTGCCAGCACCAGGACTAGCGGGGGTTTCGAGACCCAGTACTTC.